The source of this TCR beta chain is a study of T cell responses to AZD1222 COVID-19 vaccine. A word on this clone: As yet, its antigen is unknown.

Trimming cost V 3 bases and J 6 bases, with 6 bases left between them. This CDR3 comprises 12 residues. CDR1 and CDR2 (germline): MNHEY, SVGAGI. Study-wide points: CD4 TCRs associated with vaccination spanned spike, dominating at 160-218 and 743-854. At baseline, seropositivity was found in only a handful of AZD1222 recipients.

The table came from immunoSEQ multiplex PCR; TCRdb's copy has only in-frame clones and leaves some out. Of around 100,000 clones in the sample, about 87% were seen once. This sample comprised peripheral blood, obtained on day 0 of AZD1222 vaccination. The chain combines TRBV6-5 with TRBJ1-5; D unresolved. The TCR comes from an adult in good health. The CDR3 DNA reads as TGTGCCAGCAGTTATGGTGGTCAGCCCCAGCATTTT. Translated, it gives CASSYGGQPQHF.